Following are 28 T cell receptor beta chains from one sample sequenced in a study of post-analysis software for immune sequencing data. Overall study results and limits: The five TRBV segments detected at higher frequency in patients than in controls included TRBV5-6, TRBV5-1 and TRBV20-1.

The TCR beta cDNA libraries carried unique molecular identifiers. TCRdb redid the calling of the PCR reads with MiXCR, one entry per CDR3 protein. Among roughly 800,000 distinct CDR3 sequences listed, approximately 53% were seen once. These receptors are not linked to any known antigen. Material: blood. The receptors were gathered from a girl between 5 and 17 years old with multiple sclerosis.

The rearrangement uses TRBV12-5 and TRBJ1-2; D is undetermined. CDR1 LGHNT and CDR2 FRNRAP come from the germline V gene. V was trimmed by 1 base and J by 8 bases, leaving 14 bases between them. This CDR3 is built from 14 residues. For the CDR3, the DNA is TGTGCTAGTGGTTTGGACAACATCAAAGACGGCTACACCTTC. It encodes CASGLDNIKDGYTF.

In the case of this clonotype: A junction boundary mismatches the germline segment, possibly from a read error. V is TRBV7-9 and J is TRBJ2-7; D not certain. Per germline, CDR1 SEHNR and CDR2 FQNEAQ (reference sequence). The CDR3 loop spans 16 amino acids. For the CDR3, the DNA is TGTGCCTGCAGCCTGGCTGAGAGAGGCCGGCACTACGAGCAGTACTTC. Protein product: CACSLAERGRHYEQYF.

The chain couples TRBV20-1 to TRBJ2-1; D gene ambiguous. CDR1 is DFQATT, CDR2 SNEGSKA, per germline (reference sequence). Trimming stripped 0 bases from V and 4 bases from J, with 10 bases between. The CDR3 sequence is 14 residues long. The DNA for the CDR3 is TGCAGTGCTAGAGATCTTGCGGTATACAATGAGCAGTTCTTC. Protein sequence: CSARDLAVYNEQFF.

This clonotype was found a few times. The rearrangement joins TRBV2 to TRBJ1-5; 9 positions agree with TRBD1. The V gene end was trimmed by 8 bases and the J gene end by 1 base; junction bases not matched to a gene: 12. Germline CDR1 reads SNHLY; CDR2 reads FYNNEI. The CDR3 sequence is 17 residues long. The CDR3 region has the DNA TGTGCCAGCGGCGGGACAGGGAATGGGGAAAGCAATCAGCCCCAGCATTTT. It is translated as CASGGTGNGESNQPQHF.

The J gene is TRBJ2-3, the V gene TRBV5-1; TRBD2 matches 9 bases. Trimming at V came to 0 bases and at J to 6 bases, leaving 5 bases not matched to a gene. CDR1 and CDR2 (germline): SGHRS, YFSETQ. The length of the CDR3 is 15 residues. The CDR3 nucleotides read TGCGCCAGCAGCTTGGCCCTAGCGGGATGGGATACGCAGTATTTT. As protein: CASSLALAGWDTQYF. The complete variable domain, with remaining parts taken from reference TRBV5-1 and TRBJ2-3, reads KAGVTQTPRYLIKTRGQQVTLSCSPISGHRSVSWYQQTPGQGLQFLFEYFSETQRNKGNFPGRFSGRQFSNSRSEMNVSTLELGDSALYLCASSLALAGWDTQYFGPGTRLTVL.

The V and J genes are TRBV29-1 and TRBJ2-1; D is possibly TRBD2 (5 bases). The length of the CDR3 is 14 residues. V lost 7 bases, J lost 2 bases, and 15 bases lay in between. Germline values: CDR1 SQVTM, CDR2 ANQGSEA. This CDR3 reads CSAVGLNTYNEQFF. CDR3 sequence (DNA): TGCAGCGCCGTCGGACTTAATACCTACAATGAGCAGTTCTTC.

This clonotype was counted only a few times. The chain joins TRBV5-6 to TRBJ2-1, with TRBD2 identical over 11 bases. V lost 0 bases and J lost 0; bases outside the gene matches: 5. The CDR3 has 18 residues. Looked up from germline, CDR1 is SGHDT and CDR2 is YYEEEE. CDR3 amino acids: CASSLGTSGRSSYNEQFF. Written as DNA, the CDR3 is TGTGCCAGCAGCTTGGGGACTAGCGGGCGAAGCTCCTACAATGAGCAGTTCTTC.

This clonotype was counted a single time. The genes are TRBV11-2 and TRBJ2-7; no clear D gene. The DNA end is more similar to TRBJ2-5, so the J call may be wrong. The CDR3 contains 16 residues. In germline, CDR1 is SGHAT, CDR2 FQNNGV. CDR3 amino acids: CASSYPHRPLGETQYF. The DNA for the CDR3 is TGTGCCAGCAGCTACCCCCATCGCCCTCTCGGGGAGACCCAGTACTTC.

This clonotype was seen only once. A much more abundant neighbour one base away suggests this may be a read error. The V gene is TRBV5-1, the J gene TRBJ2-6; D might be TRBD2 (6 bases). This CDR3 is built from 15 residues. The germline V gene encodes CDR1 SGHRS and CDR2 YFSETQ. The CDR3 spells CASSLGDSGANVRTF. The CDR3 nucleotides read TGCGCCAGCAGCTTGGGGGACTCTGGGGCCAACGTCCGGACTTTC.

V usage is TRBV6-6 and J usage is TRBJ1-2; D may be TRBD1 (6 bases). This CDR3 has 14 residues. V was clipped by 9 bases and J by 6 bases, with 20 bases between them. The germline gives CDR1 MNHNY, CDR2 SVGAGI (reference sequence). The CDR3: CASLRDRKKDGYTF. CDR3 bases: TGTGCCAGTCTCCGAGACAGGAAGAAGGATGGCTACACCTTC.

The chain carries TRBV20-1 and TRBJ2-7, with 8 bases lining up with TRBD2. Germline CDR1 DFQATT, CDR2 SNEGSKA (reference sequence). This CDR3 is built from 15 residues. Trimming cost V 6 bases and J 0 bases; bases outside gene matches: 10. For the CDR3, the DNA is TGCAGTGCAAACGAAGCGGGAGCGACCTCCTACGAGCAGTACTTC. This codes for CSANEAGATSYEQYF.

CDR3 DNA sequence: TGCGCCAGCACGACAGGGGTAAATTCACCCCTCCACTTT. The encoded protein is CASTTGVNSPLHF. This rearrangement joins TRBV5-1 to TRBJ1-6, with 8 positions matching TRBD1. The germline CDR1 and CDR2 sequences are SGHRS and YFSETQ. The CDR3 is 13 residues long. With V trimmed by 6 bases and J by 7 bases, 3 bases remained unmatched.

The rearrangement uses TRBV5-1 and TRBJ1-2; D gene uncertain. Deletions cut 4 bases from V and 8 bases from J, with 15 bases between. The germline CDR1 and CDR2 sequences are SGHRS and YFSETQ. This CDR3 has 13 residues. This CDR3 reads CASSTGAGIGYTF. The CDR3 DNA follows: TGCGCCAGCAGCACGGGCGCGGGAATCGGCTACACCTTC.

This clonotype was counted a few times. The chain couples TRBV6-2 or TRBV6-3 to TRBJ2-1; 15 bases agree with TRBD2. Germline V gene sequence: CDR1 MNHEY, CDR2 SVGEGT. The CDR3 consists of 18 residues. Trimming took 6 bases from V and 6 from J; bases not matched to a gene: 12. CDR3 amino acids: CASSRRTSGGARGNEQFF. As DNA, the CDR3 is TGTGCCAGCAGCCGCCGGACTAGCGGGGGGGCAAGGGGCAATGAGCAGTTCTTC.

This sequence joins TRBV20-1 and TRBJ2-1, with 9 bases fitting TRBD2. The V and J ends lost 1 base and 9 bases, in that order; junction bases with no gene match: 13. Germline V gene sequence: CDR1 DFQATT, CDR2 SNEGSKA (reference sequence). The CDR3 is 16 amino acids. The CDR3 spells CSARAHKGLAAPEQFF. In DNA, the CDR3 is TGCAGTGCTAGAGCCCATAAGGGACTAGCCGCTCCTGAGCAGTTCTTC.

V usage is TRBV7-3 and J usage is TRBJ2-3; D is possibly TRBD2 (6 bases). The CDR3 contains 15 residues. Germline CDR1 reads SGHTA; CDR2 reads FQGTGA. Trimming stripped 5 bases from V and 1 base from J, with 13 bases between. The CDR3 loop reads CASSASSGRTDTQYF. DNA for the CDR3: TGTGCCAGCAGCGCAAGTAGCGGACGCACAGATACGCAGTATTTT. The variable domain in full, completed from reference TRBV7-3 and TRBJ2-3, reads GAGVSQTPSNKVTEKGKYVELRCDPISGHTALYWYRQSLGQGPEFLIYFQGTGAADDSGLPNDRFFAVRPEGSVSTLKIQRTERGDSAVYLCASSASSGRTDTQYFGPGTRLTVL.

This clonotype was counted at least ten times. The rearrangement uses TRBV29-1 and TRBJ2-2; D is perhaps TRBD2 (5 bases). The CDR3 is 13 residues long. Germline CDR1 reads SQVTM; CDR2 reads ANQGSEA. The ends were cut back, 7 bases at V and 7 bases at J, with 16 bases in the middle. In DNA form, the CDR3 reads TGCAGCGCAGCGGCCACAGAGGGCGGGGAGCTGTTTTTT. Encoded protein: CSAAATEGGELFF.

CDR3 sequence: CASSFIGFQETQYF. The CDR3 DNA sequence: TGTGCCAGCAGCTTTATAGGTTTCCAAGAGACCCAGTACTTC. The rearrangement joins TRBV7-9 to TRBJ2-5; no definite D call. CDR3 length: 14 residues. Trimming cost V 3 bases and J 1 base, with 9 bases left between them. Germline CDR1 is SEHNR and CDR2 is FQNEAQ (reference sequence).

The genes are TRBV6-5 and TRBJ1-5, with 10 bases matching TRBD1. The CDR3 has 15 amino acids. In germline, CDR1 is MNHEY, CDR2 SVGAGI. V shed 7 bases, J shed 3 bases, and the junction held 6 bases outside the gene matches. CDR3 DNA sequence: TGTGCCAGCACACCGGGACAGGGGTACAATCAGCCCCAGCATTTT. Translated: CASTPGQGYNQPQHF.

The gene calls are TRBV20-1 and TRBJ2-5; 9 bases line up with TRBD2. In germline, CDR1 is DFQATT, CDR2 SNEGSKA (reference sequence). The CDR3 length is 13 residues. CDR3 in amino acids: CSRGAGGIETQYF. CDR3 nucleotides: TGCAGCCGAGGAGCGGGGGGCATAGAGACCCAGTACTTC.

In its sample, this clonotype was seen a few times. The rearrangement joins TRBV29-1 to TRBJ2-1; 9 bases map to TRBD2. The germline CDR1 and CDR2 sequences are SQVTM and ANQGSEA. With 4 bases clipped from V and 2 bases from J, the junction kept 6 bases outside the gene matches. This CDR3 spans 15 amino acids. This CDR3 reads CSVVASGIPYNEQFF. The CDR3 nucleotides read TGCAGCGTTGTGGCTAGCGGGATTCCCTACAATGAGCAGTTCTTC.

The rearrangement links TRBV5-1 to TRBJ2-3; 10 bases line up with TRBD2. Germline loops: CDR1 SGHRS, CDR2 YFSETQ. There are 19 residues in the CDR3. The V segment lost 0 bases and the J segment 0 bases; nucleotides outside the gene matches: 10. The CDR3 bases are TGCGCCAGCAGCTTGGCCGTATTAGCGGGGGGCCCCAGCACAGATACGCAGTATTTT. The encoded protein is CASSLAVLAGGPSTDTQYF.

DNA for the CDR3: TGTGCCAGCAGGGTAGGGGAAGAGACCCAGTACTTC. Protein sequence: CASRVGEETQYF. The chain has TRBV7-9 and TRBJ2-5, with D tentatively TRBD1 (5 bases). This CDR3 spans 12 amino acids. V was trimmed by 6 bases and J by 3 bases, leaving 8 bases between them. Germline loops: CDR1 SEHNR, CDR2 FQNEAQ (reference sequence).

The V and J genes are TRBV5-1 and TRBJ2-3; D remains ambiguous. The CDR3 runs 14 residues. V lost 4 bases and J lost 4, with 13 bases in between. Germline V gene data show CDR1 as SGHRS and CDR2 as YFSETQ. CDR3 in DNA: TGCGCCAGCAGCCCGCGGACGGAATCAGATACGCAGTATTTT. This encodes CASSPRTESDTQYF. The whole variable domain, filled in from reference TRBV5-1 and TRBJ2-3, reads KAGVTQTPRYLIKTRGQQVTLSCSPISGHRSVSWYQQTPGQGLQFLFEYFSETQRNKGNFPGRFSGRQFSNSRSEMNVSTLELGDSALYLCASSPRTESDTQYFGPGTRLTVL.

This clonotype showed up just a few times. V gene TRBV29-1 combines with J gene TRBJ2-5; 11 positions match TRBD1. The CDR3 runs to 13 residues. Germline V CDR1 and CDR2: SQVTM, ANQGSEA. V trimming: 7 bases; J trimming: 5 bases; junction bases outside the gene matches: 6. The CDR3 DNA is TGCAGCGCATGGACAGGGGGCATGGAGACCCAGTACTTC. It encodes CSAWTGGMETQYF.

This chain connects TRBV5-1 to TRBJ2-4; TRBD2 aligns across 8 bases. V was clipped by 0 bases and J by 13 bases; unmatched bases: 15. CDR3 length equals 16 residues. Germline CDR1 reads SGHRS; CDR2 reads YFSETQ. CDR3 residues: CASSLELADIYNEQYF. The CDR3 DNA is TGCGCCAGCAGCTTGGAACTAGCGGACATCTACAATGAGCAGTACTTC.

This chain uses TRBV13 with TRBJ2-1, with 15 bases lining up with TRBD2. The V gene's germline CDR1 is PRHDT and CDR2 FYEKMQ (reference sequence). J lost 0 bases, V lost 2 bases, and 17 bases had no gene match. This CDR3 contains 23 residues. Written as DNA, the CDR3 is TGTGCCAGCAGCTTATCGTTCTTTGTCGGGACTAGCGGGGGGCAAAGCTCCTACAATGAGCAGTTCTTC. This codes for CASSLSFFVGTSGGQSSYNEQFF.

A remark on this clonotype: At one end, the junction sequence differs from germline, possibly due to a read error. The V and J genes are TRBV5-1 and TRBJ1-2, with D maybe TRBD1 (5 bases). The CDR3 runs to 12 residues. Germline V lookup: CDR1 SGHRS, CDR2 YFSETQ. CDR3 sequence (DNA): TGTGCCAGCAGTTTATCTGGGGGAGGCTACACCTTC. This sequence encodes CASSLSGGGYTF.